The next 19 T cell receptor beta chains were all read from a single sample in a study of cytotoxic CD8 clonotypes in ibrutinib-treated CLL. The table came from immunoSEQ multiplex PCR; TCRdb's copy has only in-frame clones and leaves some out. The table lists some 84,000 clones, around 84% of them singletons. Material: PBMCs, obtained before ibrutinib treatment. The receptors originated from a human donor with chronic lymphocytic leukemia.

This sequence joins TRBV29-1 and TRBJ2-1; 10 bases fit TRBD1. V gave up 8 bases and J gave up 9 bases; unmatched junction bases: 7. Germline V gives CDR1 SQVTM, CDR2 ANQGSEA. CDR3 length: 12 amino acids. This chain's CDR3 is CSQGQGIAEQFF. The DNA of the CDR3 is TGCAGCCAGGGACAGGGGATCGCTGAGCAGTTCTTC.

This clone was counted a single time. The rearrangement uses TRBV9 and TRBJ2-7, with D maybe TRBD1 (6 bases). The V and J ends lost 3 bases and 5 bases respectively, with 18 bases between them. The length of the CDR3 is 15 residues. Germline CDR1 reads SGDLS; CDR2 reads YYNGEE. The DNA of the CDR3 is TGTGCCAGCAGCGCCTTGCCTACAGGGATCCACGAGCAGTACTTC. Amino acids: CASSALPTGIHEQYF.

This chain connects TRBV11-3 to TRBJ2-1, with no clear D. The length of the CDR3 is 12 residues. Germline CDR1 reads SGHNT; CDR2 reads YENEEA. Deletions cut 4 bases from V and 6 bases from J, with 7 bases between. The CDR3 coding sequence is TGTGCCAGCAGCTCCCGTTCCAATGAGCAGTTCTTC. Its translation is CASSSRSNEQFF.

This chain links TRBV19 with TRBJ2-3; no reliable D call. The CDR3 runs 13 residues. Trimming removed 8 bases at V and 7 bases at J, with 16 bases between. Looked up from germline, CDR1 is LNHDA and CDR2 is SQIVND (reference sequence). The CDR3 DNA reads TGTGCCAGTCTCTCCGCCGGGTACAATACGCAGTATTTT. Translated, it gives CASLSAGYNTQYF.

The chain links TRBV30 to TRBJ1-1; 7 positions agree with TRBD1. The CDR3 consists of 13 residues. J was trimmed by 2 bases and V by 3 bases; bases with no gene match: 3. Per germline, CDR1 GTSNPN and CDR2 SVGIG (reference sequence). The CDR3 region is CAWRTGRNTEAFF. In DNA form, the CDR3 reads TGTGCCTGGAGGACAGGGCGAAACACTGAAGCTTTCTTT.

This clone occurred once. The CDR3 region is CSVSDRGALEAFF. The CDR3 DNA sequence: TGCAGCGTTTCAGACAGGGGTGCCCTTGAAGCTTTCTTT. The V call is TRBV29-1, the J call TRBJ1-1, with 8 bases fitting TRBD1. This CDR3 is 13 amino acids long. V lost 5 bases to trimming and J lost 7 bases; unmatched junction nucleotides: 9. From germline, CDR1 is SQVTM and CDR2 ANQGSEA.

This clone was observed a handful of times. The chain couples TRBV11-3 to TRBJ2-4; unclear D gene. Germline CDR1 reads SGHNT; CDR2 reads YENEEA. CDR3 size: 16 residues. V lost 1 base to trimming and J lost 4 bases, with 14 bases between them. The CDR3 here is CASSLGLGPRKNIQYF. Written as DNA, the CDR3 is TGTGCCAGCAGCTTAGGGTTAGGGCCGCGAAAAAACATTCAGTACTTC.

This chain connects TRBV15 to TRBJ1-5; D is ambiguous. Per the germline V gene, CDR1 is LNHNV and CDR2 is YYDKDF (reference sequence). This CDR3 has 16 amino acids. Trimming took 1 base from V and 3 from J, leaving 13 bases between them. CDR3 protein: CATSRGWGGNNQPQHF. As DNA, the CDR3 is TGTGCCACCAGCAGAGGATGGGGAGGTAACAATCAGCCCCAGCATTTT.

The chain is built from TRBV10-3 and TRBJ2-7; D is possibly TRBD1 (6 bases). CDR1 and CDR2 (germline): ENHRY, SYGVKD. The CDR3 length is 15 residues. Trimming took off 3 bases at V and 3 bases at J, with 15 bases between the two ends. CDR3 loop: CAISDHDRSRYEQYF. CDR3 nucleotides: TGTGCCATCAGTGACCATGACAGGTCCCGCTACGAGCAGTACTTC.

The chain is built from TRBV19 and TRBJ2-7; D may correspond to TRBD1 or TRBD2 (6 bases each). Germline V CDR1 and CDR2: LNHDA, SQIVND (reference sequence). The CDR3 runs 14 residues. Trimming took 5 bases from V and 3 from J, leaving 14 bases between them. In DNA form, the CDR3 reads TGTGCCAGTAGTGCGGGACAAAAATACTACGAGCAGTACTTC. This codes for CASSAGQKYYEQYF.

CDR3 amino acids: CASSIGDRGPQHF. The CDR3 DNA is TGTGCCAGTAGTATAGGGGATCGTGGGCCCCAGCATTTT. The genes are TRBV19 and TRBJ1-5, with D unclear. CDR1 is LNHDA and CDR2 is SQIVND in the germline V gene (reference sequence). Trimming left V 1 base short and J 9 bases short, with 10 bases between. This CDR3 has 13 residues.

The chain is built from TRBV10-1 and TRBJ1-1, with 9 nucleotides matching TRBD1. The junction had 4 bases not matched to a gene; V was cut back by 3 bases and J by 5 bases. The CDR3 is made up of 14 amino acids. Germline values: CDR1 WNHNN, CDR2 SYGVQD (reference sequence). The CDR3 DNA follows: TGCGCCAGCAGTGAACGGACAGGGGCTACTGAAGCTTTCTTT. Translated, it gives CASSERTGATEAFF.

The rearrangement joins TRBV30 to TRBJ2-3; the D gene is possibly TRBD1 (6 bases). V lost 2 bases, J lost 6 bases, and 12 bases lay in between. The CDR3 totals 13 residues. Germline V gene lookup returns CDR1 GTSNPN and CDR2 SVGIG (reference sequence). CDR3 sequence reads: CAWSRGGWDTQYF. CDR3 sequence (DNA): TGTGCCTGGAGTCGAGGGGGATGGGATACGCAGTATTTT.

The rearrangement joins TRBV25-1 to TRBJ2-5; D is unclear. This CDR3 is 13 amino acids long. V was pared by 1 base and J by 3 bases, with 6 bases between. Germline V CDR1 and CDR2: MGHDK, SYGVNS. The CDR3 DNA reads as TGTGCCAGCAGTGAATGGGCCAAAGAGACCCAGTACTTC. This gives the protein CASSEWAKETQYF.

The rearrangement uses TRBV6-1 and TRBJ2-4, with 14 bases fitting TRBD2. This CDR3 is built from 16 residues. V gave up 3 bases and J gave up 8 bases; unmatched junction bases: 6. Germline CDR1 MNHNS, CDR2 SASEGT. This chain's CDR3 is CASSDPRLAGGDIQYF. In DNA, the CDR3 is TGTGCCAGCAGTGACCCACGACTAGCGGGGGGGGACATTCAGTACTTC.

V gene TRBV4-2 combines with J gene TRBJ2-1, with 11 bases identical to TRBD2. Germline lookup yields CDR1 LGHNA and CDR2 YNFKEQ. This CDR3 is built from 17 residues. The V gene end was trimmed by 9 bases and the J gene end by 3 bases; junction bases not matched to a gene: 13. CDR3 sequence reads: CASKGSLTSGIYNEQFF. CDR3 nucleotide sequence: TGTGCCAGTAAGGGAAGCCTGACTAGCGGGATCTACAATGAGCAGTTCTTC.

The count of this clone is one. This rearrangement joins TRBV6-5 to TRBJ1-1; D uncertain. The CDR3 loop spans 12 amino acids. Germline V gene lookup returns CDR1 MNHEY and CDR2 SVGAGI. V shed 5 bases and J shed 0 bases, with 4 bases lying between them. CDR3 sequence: CASSTLNTEAFF. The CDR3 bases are TGTGCCAGCAGTACCCTGAACACTGAAGCTTTCTTT.

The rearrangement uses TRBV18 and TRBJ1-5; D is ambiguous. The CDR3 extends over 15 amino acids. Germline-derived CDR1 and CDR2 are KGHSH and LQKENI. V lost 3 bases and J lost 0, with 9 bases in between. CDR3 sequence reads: CASSPSEYSNQPQHF. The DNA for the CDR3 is TGTGCCAGCTCACCTTCGGAATATAGCAATCAGCCCCAGCATTTT.

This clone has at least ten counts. As DNA, the CDR3 is TGCGCCAGCAGCCCCGCGGGACAGGGGGTGTATGGCTACACCTTC. Translated, it gives CASSPAGQGVYGYTF. The rearrangement joins TRBV4-1 to TRBJ1-2, with 11 bases that match TRBD1. After removal of 4 bases from V and 5 bases from J, the junction contained 6 bases not matched to a gene. This CDR3 region has 15 residues. The germline V gene encodes CDR1 MGHRA and CDR2 YSYEKL.